This T cell receptor (beta chain) appears in the sequencing data of a study of blood T cells in healthy people across ages. Points from the study as a whole: Researchers report that TCR beta diversity correlated strongly with naive T cell percentage. Expanded clonotype shifts may have been confounded, as the donors had an unknown CMV status. Estimates of total diversity, which came from one million sequenced T cells, were considered to be underestimates.

This clonotype was detected many times. Its matching antigen is unknown. It was with a sample-barcoded 5' primer and a J-beta primer mix that a second PCR of roughly 7 to 12 cycles was run. Every sample gave at least 2.5 million paired-end reads containing CDR3. TCRdb analysed the 5' RACE reads with MiXCR anew, one entry per CDR3 protein. The sample lists about 690,000 distinct CDR3 sequences; approximately 40% were seen once. Trimming stripped 1 base from V and 0 bases from J, with 9 bases between. CDR1 MDHEN and CDR2 SYDVKM come from the germline V gene. This CDR3 region has 15 residues. The specimen was blood. The receptor's source is a man older than 75 in good health. V gene TRBV28 combines with J gene TRBJ1-2; D is ambiguous. DNA for the CDR3: TGTGCCAGCAGTTTATTAGGTTATACTAACTATGGCTACACCTTC. Its translation is CASSLLGYTNYGYTF.